The 23 T cell receptor beta chains presented below share a single source sample, sequenced in a study of blood T cell repertoires in COVID-19. The repertoire was sequenced with immunoSEQ multiplex PCR; TCRdb's copy has only in-frame clones and lacks some. Of 150,000 to 200,000 clones detected, roughly 90% appear once; the ten largest clones hold about 0.54%. The sample consisted of peripheral blood. The receptor set was obtained from a man aged 50-59 years with acute or convalescent COVID-19.

This clone was recorded only once. The chain combines TRBV18 with TRBJ2-7; TRBD1 matches 7 bases. Germline V gives CDR1 KGHSH, CDR2 LQKENI. Trimming cost V 3 bases and J 2 bases; bases outside gene matches: 4. The CDR3 is 14 amino acids. This CDR3 is CASSPGQLAYEQYF. The CDR3 DNA follows: TGTGCCAGCTCACCGGGACAGCTAGCCTACGAGCAGTACTTC.

This chain connects TRBV5-4 to TRBJ2-2, with 8 bases identical to TRBD1. Germline V gene lookup returns CDR1 SGHNT and CDR2 YYREEE (reference sequence). This CDR3 region has 16 residues. Trimming removed 4 bases from V and 3 bases from J; junction bases left unmatched: 8. The CDR3 here is CASSRGQGWDTGELFF. The CDR3 coding sequence is TGTGCCAGCAGCCGCGGACAGGGTTGGGACACCGGGGAGCTGTTTTTT.

V and J are TRBV5-6 and TRBJ2-7; weak D call: TRBD1 (6 bases). V lost 3 bases to trimming and J lost 4 bases, with 14 bases between them. Germline V gene sequence: CDR1 SGHDT, CDR2 YYEEEE. The CDR3 loop spans 14 amino acids. The CDR3 bases are TGTGCCAGCAGCTCCACAAGAGGGGGATACGAGCAGTACGTC. It encodes CASSSTRGGYEQYV.

This sequence joins TRBV9 and TRBJ2-1, with TRBD2 matching over 13 bases. Looked up from germline, CDR1 is SGDLS and CDR2 is YYNGEE. The ends lost 0 bases at V and 12 bases at J; junction bases unmatched: 6. The length of the CDR3 is 15 residues. The CDR3, as DNA: TGTGCCAGCAGCGTAGAAGGGACTAGCGGGAACGGGCAGTTCTTC. Encoded protein: CASSVEGTSGNGQFF.

The gene calls are TRBV2 and TRBJ2-5, with 7 bases identical to TRBD2. With 2 bases clipped from V and 2 bases from J, the junction kept 2 bases outside the gene matches. The germline CDR1 and CDR2 sequences are SNHLY and FYNNEI. The CDR3 is 14 amino acids. The CDR3 spells CASSEWGGQETQYF. For the CDR3, the DNA is TGTGCCAGCAGTGAATGGGGAGGGCAAGAGACCCAGTACTTC.

V is TRBV30 and J is TRBJ1-4; 7 bases line up with TRBD1. V shed 0 bases and J 6 bases; nucleotides not matched to a gene: 10. The CDR3 spans 16 residues. Per the germline V gene, CDR1 is GTSNPN and CDR2 is SVGIG (reference sequence). CDR3 DNA: TGTGCCTGGAGTGTCTCGGTCAGGGGGTTGGATGAAAAACTGTTTTTT. It specifies CAWSVSVRGLDEKLFF.

The chain combines TRBV4-3 with TRBJ2-1; D is unclear. The germline V and J ends were trimmed by 4 bases and 4 bases, with 20 bases remaining between them. From germline, CDR1 is LGHNA and CDR2 YSLEER. This CDR3 is built from 17 residues. In DNA, the CDR3 is TGCGCCAGCAGCCTAAAAGCCCGCGGTTTTTCATACAATGAGCAGTTCTTC. It specifies CASSLKARGFSYNEQFF.

The chain is built from TRBV5-6 and TRBJ2-7, with D perhaps matching TRBD2 (6 bases). The CDR3 consists of 13 residues. The germline V gene has CDR1 SGHDT and CDR2 YYEEEE. Trimming pared 4 bases from V and 3 bases from J, leaving 11 bases between. CDR3 sequence: CASSRRGIYEQYV. The CDR3, as DNA: TGTGCCAGCAGCCGGCGGGGAATCTACGAGCAGTACGTC.

This chain links TRBV7-9 with TRBJ1-2; 7 nucleotides align to TRBD1. After removal of 5 bases from V and 3 bases from J, the junction contained 0 bases not matched to a gene. From germline, CDR1 is SEHNR and CDR2 FQNEAQ (reference sequence). This CDR3 has 12 amino acids. This chain's CDR3 is CASSQGDYGYTF. CDR3 sequence (DNA): TGTGCCAGCAGCCAGGGGGACTATGGCTACACCTTC. The variable domain in full, with the rest retrieved from reference TRBV7-9 and TRBJ1-2, is DTGVSQNPRHKITKRGQNVTFRCDPISEHNRLYWYRQTLGQGPEFLTYFQNEAQLEKSRLLSDRFSAERPKGSFSTLEIQRTEQGDSAMYLCASSQGDYGYTFGSGTRLTVV.

The chain has TRBV15 and TRBJ1-2; 7 positions match TRBD1. Per the germline V gene, CDR1 is LNHNV and CDR2 is YYDKDF (reference sequence). V lost 0 bases and J lost 5; bases outside the gene matches: 9. The CDR3 is made up of 16 amino acids. The CDR3 spells CATSRDVTPGGYGYTF. CDR3 nucleotide sequence: TGTGCCACCAGCAGAGATGTGACACCAGGGGGGTATGGCTACACCTTC.

This chain joins TRBV5-1 and TRBJ2-7, with 9 bases that match TRBD1. In germline, CDR1 is SGHRS, CDR2 YFSETQ. CDR3 length: 14 residues. The ends lost 4 bases at V and 5 bases at J; junction bases unmatched: 7. The CDR3 sequence: CASSPRDRAHEQYF. The CDR3 coding sequence is TGCGCCAGCAGCCCACGGGACAGGGCCCACGAGCAGTACTTC.

This clone was found once. The J gene is TRBJ1-1, the V gene TRBV28; 7 bases map to TRBD1. CDR3 size: 15 residues. Germline values: CDR1 MDHEN, CDR2 SYDVKM. Trimming at V came to 7 bases and at J to 7 bases, leaving 15 bases not matched to a gene. The CDR3 region is CASISPSGTVLEAFF. For the CDR3, the DNA is TGTGCCAGCATCTCGCCCTCCGGGACAGTACTTGAAGCTTTCTTT.

This chain uses TRBV29-1 with TRBJ2-3; possibly TRBD2 for D (6 bases). Trimming left V 3 bases short and J 8 bases short, with 12 bases between. Germline V gene lookup returns CDR1 SQVTM and CDR2 ANQGSEA. The CDR3 consists of 12 residues. The CDR3 DNA reads TGCAGCGTTGACATGGGGGGAGCTACGCAGTATTTT. Amino acids: CSVDMGGATQYF.

The chain carries TRBV10-1 and TRBJ2-1; D is uncertain. The CDR3 loop spans 12 amino acids. CDR1 is WNHNN and CDR2 is SYGVQD in the germline V gene (reference sequence). The V gene lost 4 bases and the J gene lost 14 bases, with 15 bases spanning the gap. The CDR3 here is CASSGPDCSEFF. The CDR3 DNA follows: TGCGCCAGCAGTGGCCCCGACTGCAGTGAGTTCTTC.

J is TRBJ2-3 and V is TRBV10-3; TRBD2 matches at 10 bases. J lost 2 bases, V lost 3 bases, and 5 bases had no gene match. The CDR3 is made up of 16 amino acids. From germline, CDR1 is ENHRY and CDR2 SYGVKD. The CDR3 DNA sequence: TGTGCCATCAGTGAACGGACTAGCGGATTCACAGATACGCAGTATTTT. Protein sequence: CAISERTSGFTDTQYF.

V is TRBV12-1 and J is TRBJ2-5; the table's TRBD2 call for D was not verified on the DNA. TRBV12-1 constitutes a pseudogene. There are 20 residues in the CDR3. DNA for the CDR3: TGTGCCAGCAGCTCCTGGACTAGCGGGGGACTCAAGAGAGCGGTGGAGACCCAGTACTTC. Encoded protein: CASSSWTSGGLKRAVETQYF.

The rearrangement uses TRBV9 and TRBJ1-6; unclear D gene. CDR1 and CDR2 from the germline V gene are SGDLS and YYNGEE. The CDR3 has 14 residues. V was trimmed by 0 bases and J by 4 bases, leaving 5 bases between them. The CDR3 protein is CASSVAGYNSPLHF. In nucleotides, the CDR3 is TGTGCCAGCAGCGTAGCAGGATATAATTCACCCCTCCACTTT.

This chain joins TRBV4-1 and TRBJ2-7, with D maybe TRBD2 (6 bases). This CDR3 contains 13 residues. V was clipped by 3 bases and J by 5 bases, with 11 bases between them. Germline V gives CDR1 MGHRA, CDR2 YSYEKL. CDR3 protein: CASSHPGENEQYF. The CDR3 DNA reads as TGCGCCAGCAGCCACCCGGGAGAGAACGAGCAGTACTTC.

The V call is TRBV5-1, the J call TRBJ1-1; D may be TRBD1 (5 bases). CDR1 and CDR2 from the germline V gene are SGHRS and YFSETQ. V lost 0 bases and J lost 0, with 9 bases in between. This CDR3 is built from 15 residues. The CDR3 coding sequence is TGCGCCAGCAGCTTGGCCGGGACTATGAACACTGAAGCTTTCTTT. This encodes CASSLAGTMNTEAFF. The full variable domain, its missing parts supplied by reference TRBV5-1 and TRBJ1-1, is KAGVTQTPRYLIKTRGQQVTLSCSPISGHRSVSWYQQTPGQGLQFLFEYFSETQRNKGNFPGRFSGRQFSNSRSEMNVSTLELGDSALYLCASSLAGTMNTEAFFGQGTRLTVV.

This clone was picked up one time. This rearrangement joins TRBV4-1 to TRBJ2-3; 11 positions agree with TRBD2. The germline V gene encodes CDR1 MGHRA and CDR2 YSYEKL. Germline trimming cut 1 base from V and 0 bases from J; bases unmatched to any gene: 9. The CDR3 contains 19 residues. The CDR3 loop reads CASSQGGLAGGRSTDTQYF. The CDR3 bases are TGCGCCAGCAGCCAAGGCGGTCTAGCGGGAGGCCGAAGCACAGATACGCAGTATTTT.

The J gene is TRBJ2-5, the V gene TRBV7-9, with D possibly matching TRBD1 (5 bases). CDR3 length equals 15 residues. In germline, CDR1 is SEHNR, CDR2 FQNEAQ (reference sequence). The V gene lost 7 bases and the J gene lost 1 base, with 16 bases spanning the gap. CDR3 region: CASTLVGQGQETQYF. CDR3 nucleotides: TGTGCCAGCACCCTAGTGGGGCAGGGCCAAGAGACCCAGTACTTC.

The chain joins TRBV11-2 to TRBJ1-4; D possibly corresponds to TRBD1 (6 bases). CDR3 length: 14 residues. Germline CDR1 is SGHAT and CDR2 is FQNNGV. The V end was cut by 4 bases, the J end by 7 bases, with 13 bases between. For the CDR3, the DNA is TGTGCCAGCAGCTCCATGACAGGTTCTGAAAAACTGTTTTTT. Translating it yields CASSSMTGSEKLFF.

This sequence joins TRBV4-2 and TRBJ2-7; TRBD1 matches at 9 bases. The CDR3 sequence is 15 residues long. V lost 6 bases and J lost 7; bases outside the gene matches: 13. Germline values: CDR1 LGHNA, CDR2 YNFKEQ. DNA for the CDR3: TGTGCCAGCAGTCAGCCGGGACAGGGCGGTGAGGAGCAGTACTTC. Protein: CASSQPGQGGEEQYF.